This T cell receptor beta chain derives from a study of blood T cell repertoires in COVID-19. About the study: Samples came from the United States, Italy and Spain, spanning acute and convalescent COVID-19. T cells, B-cell-depleted T cells, or PBMCs provided the cDNA or gDNA that served as material.

The J segment lost 0 bases and the V segment lost 7 bases, leaving 6 bases of the junction unmatched. CDR1 and CDR2 from the germline V gene are WNHNN and SYGVQD (reference sequence). This CDR3 is built from 14 residues. Per the original data handling: For nucleated cells, counts were estimated from reference gene primer amplification. Clones were sequenced by immunoSEQ multiplex PCR, and TCRdb holds only the in-frame ones, with some missing. From that table come the V and J calls and clone size; the DNA was used to work out D and trimming. The sample holds about 63,000 clones; 88% are singletons and the top ten take 4.7%.

The TCR was taken from a human donor in a cohort sampled during active COVID-19. The chain uses TRBV10-1 and TRBJ2-7; 7 bases are shared with TRBD1. The sample comprised peripheral blood. DNA for the CDR3: TGCGCCAGCACCGGACAGGAATACTCCTACGAGCAGTACTTC. Translation gives CASTGQEYSYEQYF.